Listed below are T cell receptor beta chains from one sample, sequenced in a study of shared clonotypes between healthy human individuals. The protocol was immunoSEQ multiplex PCR, while the TCRdb copy is restricted to in-frame clones and leaves out a portion. The data hold about 1 million clones, with under 80% observed a single time. Material for sequencing was memory CD4+ T cells sorted from blood. The receptors stem from a man in his late teens or twenties in good health. The CDR3 runs from the conserved cysteine through the conserved F or W. D genes are given only for firm matches. Some rows mark clone size as missing; the rest say once, few, many or name a class of expanded clone.

J	D	size	V	DNA	CDR3
TRBJ2-1	TRBD2	-	TRBV9	TGTGCCAGCAGCGGTAGCGGGGTTAACAATGAGCAGTTCTTC	CASSGSGVNNEQFF
TRBJ1-2	-	-	TRBV4-1	TGCGCCAGCAGCCAAGATCTTAACACGGCGTCTAATGGCTACACCTTC	CASSQDLNTASNGYTF
TRBJ1-5	-	-	TRBV6-1	TGTGCCAGCAGTGTCTCTGGGCGCGATCAGCCCCAGCATTTT	CASSVSGRDQPQHF
TRBJ1-6	-	once	TRBV19	TGTGCCAGTATTCAGGACAAGTATTCACCCCTCCACTTT	CASIQDKYSPLHF
TRBJ2-3	-	-	TRBV11-2	TGTGCCAGCAGCTTAGATAGTAGTTCCACGCAGTATTTT	CASSLDSSSTQYF
TRBJ2-7	-	-	TRBV11-2	TGTGCCAGCACTCTTAACGCCCTCTCGTCTGAGCAGTACTTC	CASTLNALSSEQYF
TRBJ1-4	TRBD1	-	TRBV7-9	TGTGCCAGCAGCTCACAGGGGGCTGGGGAAAAACTGTTTTTT	CASSSQGAGEKLFF
TRBJ2-7	TRBD1	-	TRBV5-1	TGCGCCAGCAGCTTGGGGCAGGGGGCACCCTACGAGCAGTACTTC	CASSLGQGAPYEQYF
TRBJ1-6	TRBD1	-	TRBV11-2	TGTGCCAGCAGCTCGCAGGGGGCCAATTCACCCCTCCACTTT	CASSSQGANSPLHF
TRBJ1-5	-	few	TRBV21-1	TGTGCCAGCAGCACCCAGGAAGGGGGCAGGGACGCTATCCCCCTTAGGGAGCCCCAGCATTTT	CASSTQEGGRDAIPLREPQHF
TRBJ2-7	-	-	TRBV13	TGTGCCAGCAGCTTACGTCCTAGGACCCAGGGTCCAGGAATGGACTACGAGCAGTACTTC	CASSLRPRTQGPGMDYEQYF
TRBJ2-7	-	-	TRBV7-8	TGTGCCAGCGCCCCAGGACAGCGTCTATCCTACGAGCAGTACTTC	CASAPGQRLSYEQYF
TRBJ2-1	TRBD1	-	TRBV11-2	TGTGCCAGCGAGCCCCGGGGCCGACAGGGCGGTGAGCAGTTCTTC	CASEPRGRQGGEQFF
TRBJ1-2	TRBD1	-	TRBV5-5	TGTGCCAGCAGTCGGGGACAGGGCGGAGATGGCTACACCTTC	CASSRGQGGDGYTF
TRBJ2-7	-	-	TRBV5-1	-	CASSLEVGTGAHF
TRBJ2-2	TRBD2	-	TRBV5-1	TGCGCCAGCAGACAACTAGCGGGAGCTCTGGGCGGGGAGCTGTTTTTT	CASRQLAGALGGELFF
TRBJ1-1	-	-	TRBV5-6	TGTGCCAGCAGTCACAGGCGGATGAACACTGAAGCTTTCTTT	CASSHRRMNTEAFF
TRBJ1-1	TRBD1	few	TRBV12-5	TGTGCTAGTGGTTTGCCCGACAGGGGGGACACTGAAGCTTTCTTT	CASGLPDRGDTEAFF
TRBJ2-7	TRBD1	few	TRBV18	TGTGCCAGCTCACCCGGGACAGGGAAAGGATCCTACGAGCAGTACTTC	CASSPGTGKGSYEQYF
TRBJ1-2	-	few	TRBV7-9	TGTGCCAGCCTAGCGGGGGCTCACGGTGGCTACACCTTC	CASLAGAHGGYTF
TRBJ2-7	TRBD1	few	TRBV27	TGTGCCAGCAGTTTAGGGGTAGGGGGCCCCCACGAGCAGTACTTC	CASSLGVGGPHEQYF
TRBJ2-7	-	-	TRBV6-6	TGTGCCAGCGGCTTAGCGGCCCCTTCCTACGAGCAGTACTTC	CASGLAAPSYEQYF
TRBJ2-3	-	-	TRBV5-1	TGCGCCAGCAGCTTCGTGGGGGACATGGTAGATACGCAGTATTTT	CASSFVGDMVDTQYF
TRBJ2-5	TRBD1	-	TRBV29-1	TGCAGCGTGCTCTCCCCGGTAGGGACAGGTCGGTTCCAGTACTTC	CSVLSPVGTGRFQYF
TRBJ2-2	-	few	TRBV2	TGTGCCAGCATGGCGGCCACGAACACCGGGGAGCTGTTTTTT	CASMAATNTGELFF
TRBJ2-1	TRBD2	-	TRBV19	TGTGCCAGTAGCGTAAAAAGCGGGAGGGTTCGCTCTAGTGAGCAGTTCTTC	CASSVKSGRVRSSEQFF
TRBJ2-7	TRBD1	-	TRBV5-1	TGCGCCAGCAGCTTGGGGTCAGGGGGCTACGAGCAGTACTTC	CASSLGSGGYEQYF
TRBJ2-7	-	-	TRBV5-4	TGTGCCAGCAGCTTGGATGTGGGGGTTCAGTACTTC	CASSLDVGVQYF
TRBJ2-5	-	-	TRBV7-2	TGTGCCAGCAGCCGGGGGCCCGGATACCAAGAGACCCAGTACTTC	CASSRGPGYQETQYF
TRBJ2-3	TRBD2	-	TRBV5-1	TGCGCCAGTACTAGCGGGGGGGCCGGATCTCAAGATACGCAGTATTTT	CASTSGGAGSQDTQYF
TRBJ2-3	-	-	TRBV10-3	TGTGCCATCAGTGAAGGGACGGGCACAGATACGCAGTATTTT	CAISEGTGTDTQYF
TRBJ2-7	-	-	TRBV6-5	TGTGCCAGCAGTCCACTTCTTGGGACTTCCTACGAGCAGTACTTC	CASSPLLGTSYEQYF
TRBJ1-2	-	-	TRBV4-1	TGCGCCAGCAGCCAAGGCAGGGTTGGGTATGGCTACACCTTC	CASSQGRVGYGYTF
TRBJ2-1	TRBD1	-	TRBV10-2	TGCGCCAGCAGTGTGGGGACAGCCCTGGGCAATGAGCAGTTCTTC	CASSVGTALGNEQFF
TRBJ2-5	TRBD1	-	TRBV25-1	TGTGCCAGCAGTGATCTAGGGACAGGGAGAGGAGAGACCCAGTACTTC	CASSDLGTGRGETQYF
TRBJ2-5	TRBD2	-	TRBV15	TGTGCCACCAGTACGGGGGGCCAAGAGACCCAGTACTTC	CATSTGGQETQYF
TRBJ2-7	TRBD2	-	TRBV5-1	TGCGCCAGCAGCTTGCTAGCGGGAGAACAGCAGCAGTACTTC	CASSLLAGEQQQYF
TRBJ2-6	-	-	TRBV21-1	TGTGCCAGCAGCTCCAAGGACAGGGGACCTTCTGGGGCCAACGTCCTGACTTTC	CASSSKDRGPSGANVLTF
TRBJ2-2	-	-	TRBV4-1	TGCGCCAGCAGCCAAGATCAGGGGCCCAGGGGGGAGCTGTTTTTT	CASSQDQGPRGELFF
TRBJ1-2	-	-	TRBV6-6	TGTGCCAGCAGTAACCCGGCGGGGGACTATGGCTACACCTTC	CASSNPAGDYGYTF
TRBJ2-4	-	-	TRBV7-9	TGTGCCAGCAGCTTAGACAGGCCTTTGAGAAACATTCAGTACTTC	CASSLDRPLRNIQYF
TRBJ1-5	-	-	TRBV18	TGTGCCAGCTCACCGCAGGCAGGAGCACAGGGAAATCAGCCCCAGCATTTT	CASSPQAGAQGNQPQHF
TRBJ2-2	-	-	TRBV19	TGTGCCAGTAGTTTTACCGGGGAGCTGTTTTTT	CASSFTGELFF
TRBJ2-7	TRBD2	few	TRBV4-1	TGCGCCAGCAGCCAAGATTTCCCCACTAGCGGGAGTCCCTACGAGCAGTACTTC	CASSQDFPTSGSPYEQYF
TRBJ2-3	-	-	TRBV7-9	TGTGCCAGCAGCTTATATGGAGGCTCCACAGATACGCAGTATTTT	CASSLYGGSTDTQYF
TRBJ1-6	-	-	TRBV6-5	TGTGCCAGCAGTTATTCGAGAAGCTCCTATAATTCACCCCTCCACTTT	CASSYSRSSYNSPLHF
TRBJ2-1	-	many	TRBV5-7	TGTGCCAGCAGTTGGTGGGTAGAAAGGAATGAGCAGTTCTTC	CASSWWVERNEQFF
TRBJ2-7	-	-	TRBV4-1	TGCGCCAGCAGCCAAGTTACGGCAGCTTCCTACGAGCAGTACTTC	CASSQVTAASYEQYF
TRBJ2-1	-	-	TRBV5-6	TGTGCCAGCAGCCGAGGGGGGCCAGCTAAATACAATGAGCAGTTCTTC	CASSRGGPAKYNEQFF
TRBJ1-2	-	-	TRBV2	TGTGCCAGCAGTGACCCTAACTATGGCTACACCTTC	CASSDPNYGYTF
TRBJ2-5	TRBD2	-	TRBV7-2	TGTGCCAGCAGCTTTAGCGGGGGGCCTCAAGAGACCCAGTACTTC	CASSFSGGPQETQYF
TRBJ2-7	-	-	TRBV5-4	TGTGCCAGCAGCTTAGACAGGAGCTCCGAGCAGTACTTC	CASSLDRSSEQYF
TRBJ1-6	-	-	TRBV14	TGTGCCAGCAGCCAAGTGGGGGGTGGATCACCCCTCCACTTT	CASSQVGGGSPLHF
TRBJ1-3	TRBD1	-	TRBV7-2	TGTGCCAGCAGCGAAACAGGGGGCTCTGGAAACACCATATATTTT	CASSETGGSGNTIYF
TRBJ2-7	-	-	TRBV30	TGTGCCTGGAGTGCGACAGGTGGGCAAAGCGGGCAGTACTTC	CAWSATGGQSGQYF
TRBJ2-7	TRBD1	-	TRBV10-1	TGCGCCAGCAGTTCCGGGACAGGGGGAGGTGAGCAGTACTTC	CASSSGTGGGEQYF
TRBJ1-4	-	-	TRBV7-2	TGTGCCAGCAGCAAGCCTCGGAGGGGGACTCTCGGGGAAAAACTGTTTTTT	CASSKPRRGTLGEKLFF
TRBJ2-3	-	-	TRBV10-1	TGCGCCAGCAGTGAGTCTCCAGGTAGCACAGATACGCAGTATTTT	CASSESPGSTDTQYF
TRBJ2-2	-	-	TRBV5-8	TGTGCCAGCAGCTTGAATGGGGCAGGCGGGGAGCTGTTTTTT	CASSLNGAGGELFF